The clone carrying this TCR beta chain has ten or more counts. Its target is not known. This entry is derived from a study of read filtering for tumor transcriptome and immune sequencing. Findings and limits, study-wide: Single-read clonotypes: 80% to 90% of IR-seq clonotypes (about 3.5% of reads), 65% to 75% of RNA-seq clonotypes (under 50% of reads). Sorted CD138-negative bone marrow cells were not purified T cells.

This library used about 400 ng RNA and molecular barcoded adaptors spanning alpha/delta and beta/gamma chains. MiXCR, run by TCRdb on the reads, gives a single entry per CDR3 protein. The data hold 25,000 to 35,000 distinct CDR3 sequences, with roughly 20% observed a single time. Sequencing was carried out using a population of CD138-negative cells sorted from bone marrow. The sequence came from a donor at least 40 years old with multiple myeloma.

The CDR3 DNA follows: TGTGCCAGCGGACTAGCGGGAGGCTACGAGCAGTACTTC. Amino acids: CASGLAGGYEQYF. The V and J genes are TRBV6-2 or TRBV6-3 and TRBJ2-7, with 14 bases matching TRBD2. With V trimmed by 8 bases and J by 3 bases, 0 bases remained unmatched. The CDR3 consists of 13 residues. CDR1 is MNHEY, CDR2 SVGEGT, per germline.